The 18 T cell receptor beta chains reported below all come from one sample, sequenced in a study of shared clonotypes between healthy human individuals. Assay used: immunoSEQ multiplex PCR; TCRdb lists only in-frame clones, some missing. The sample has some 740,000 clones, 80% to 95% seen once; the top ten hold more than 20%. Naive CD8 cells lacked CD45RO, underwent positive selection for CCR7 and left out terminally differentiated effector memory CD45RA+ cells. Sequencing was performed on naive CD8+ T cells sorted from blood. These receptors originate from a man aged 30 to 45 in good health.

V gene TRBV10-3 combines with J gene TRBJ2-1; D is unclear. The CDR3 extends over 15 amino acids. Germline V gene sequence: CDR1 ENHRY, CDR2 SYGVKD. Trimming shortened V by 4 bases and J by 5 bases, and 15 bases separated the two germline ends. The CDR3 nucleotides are TGTGCCATCAGTGGGGTCGTAGCCGCGCACAATGAGCAGTTCTTC. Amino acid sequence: CAISGVVAAHNEQFF.

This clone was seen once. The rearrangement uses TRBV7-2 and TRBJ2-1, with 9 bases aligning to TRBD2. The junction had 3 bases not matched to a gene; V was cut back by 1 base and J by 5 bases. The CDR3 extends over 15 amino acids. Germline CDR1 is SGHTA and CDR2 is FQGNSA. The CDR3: CASSLVIAGDNEQFF. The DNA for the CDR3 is TGTGCCAGCAGCTTAGTGATAGCGGGGGACAATGAGCAGTTCTTC.

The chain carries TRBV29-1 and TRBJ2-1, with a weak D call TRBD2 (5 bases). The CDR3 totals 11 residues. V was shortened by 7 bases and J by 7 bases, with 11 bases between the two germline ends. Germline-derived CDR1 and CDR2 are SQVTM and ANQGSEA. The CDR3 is CSAVGVNEQFF. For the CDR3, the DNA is TGCAGCGCCGTCGGGGTAAATGAGCAGTTCTTC.

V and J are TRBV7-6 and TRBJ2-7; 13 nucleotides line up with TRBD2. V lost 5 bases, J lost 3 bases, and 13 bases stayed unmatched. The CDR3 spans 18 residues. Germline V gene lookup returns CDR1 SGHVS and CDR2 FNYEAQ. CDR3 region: CASSLLSGTSGTHYEQYF. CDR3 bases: TGTGCCAGCAGCCTGCTATCCGGGACTAGCGGGACCCACTACGAGCAGTACTTC.

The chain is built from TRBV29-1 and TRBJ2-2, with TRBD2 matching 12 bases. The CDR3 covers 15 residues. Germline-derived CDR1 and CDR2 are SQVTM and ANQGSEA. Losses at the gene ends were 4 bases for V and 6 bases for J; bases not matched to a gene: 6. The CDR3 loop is CSVALAGGPAGELFF. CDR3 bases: TGCAGCGTTGCCCTAGCGGGAGGGCCAGCCGGGGAGCTGTTTTTT.

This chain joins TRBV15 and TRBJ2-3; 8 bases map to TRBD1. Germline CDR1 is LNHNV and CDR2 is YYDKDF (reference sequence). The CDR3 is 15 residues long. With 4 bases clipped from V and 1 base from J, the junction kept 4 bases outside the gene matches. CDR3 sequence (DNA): TGTGCCACCAGCATTCCGGGACAGGGCACAGATACGCAGTATTTT. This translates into CATSIPGQGTDTQYF.

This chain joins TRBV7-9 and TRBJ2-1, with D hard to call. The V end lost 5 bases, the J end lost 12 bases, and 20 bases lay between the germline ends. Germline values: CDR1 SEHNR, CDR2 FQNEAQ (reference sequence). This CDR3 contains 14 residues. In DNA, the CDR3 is TGTGCCAGCAGCCCCGACGACTGGGGATTTCCGCAGTTCTTC. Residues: CASSPDDWGFPQFF.

The CDR3 nucleotides are TGTGCCAGCAGTCGGGACAGTCCCTACAATGAGCAGTTCTTC. Its translation is CASSRDSPYNEQFF. The V and J genes are TRBV28 and TRBJ2-1, with 7 bases fitting TRBD1. Germline V gene data show CDR1 as MDHEN and CDR2 as SYDVKM. The CDR3 loop spans 14 amino acids. V lost 5 bases, J lost 2 bases, and 3 bases stayed unmatched.

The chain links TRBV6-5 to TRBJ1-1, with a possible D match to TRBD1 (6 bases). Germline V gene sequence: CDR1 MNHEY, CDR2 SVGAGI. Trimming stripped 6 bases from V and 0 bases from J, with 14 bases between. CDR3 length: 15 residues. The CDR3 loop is CASSNRVYMNTEAFF. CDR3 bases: TGTGCCAGCAGCAACAGGGTATACATGAACACTGAAGCTTTCTTT.

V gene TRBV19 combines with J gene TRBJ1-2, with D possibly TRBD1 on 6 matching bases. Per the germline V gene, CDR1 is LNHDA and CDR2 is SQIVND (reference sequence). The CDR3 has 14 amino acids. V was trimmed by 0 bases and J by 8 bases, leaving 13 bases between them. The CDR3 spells CASSIEGQLEGYTF. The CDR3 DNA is TGTGCCAGTAGTATAGAAGGACAGTTAGAAGGCTACACCTTC. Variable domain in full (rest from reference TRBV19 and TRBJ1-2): DGGITQSPKYLFRKEGQNVTLSCEQNLNHDAMYWYRQDPGQGLRLIYYSQIVNDFQKGDIAEGYSVSREKKESFPLTVTSAQKNPTAFYLCASSIEGQLEGYTFGSGTRLTVV.

CDR3 coding DNA: TGTGCCAGCAGCTTTCCCCGGACTAGCGGGGTTAGCACAGATACGCAGTATTTT. It specifies CASSFPRTSGVSTDTQYF. The chain combines TRBV7-2 with TRBJ2-3, with 12 bases matching TRBD2. CDR1 and CDR2 (germline): SGHTA, FQGNSA. The CDR3 is 18 residues long. The J segment lost 0 bases and the V segment lost 3 bases, leaving 7 bases of the junction unmatched.

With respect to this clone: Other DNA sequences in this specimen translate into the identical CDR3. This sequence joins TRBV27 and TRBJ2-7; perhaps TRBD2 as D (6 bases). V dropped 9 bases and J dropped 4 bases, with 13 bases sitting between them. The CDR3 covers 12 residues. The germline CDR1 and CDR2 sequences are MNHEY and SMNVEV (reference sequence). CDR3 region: CASSLGGYEQYF. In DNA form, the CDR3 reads TGTGCCAGTTCCCTCGGGGGTTACGAGCAGTACTTC.

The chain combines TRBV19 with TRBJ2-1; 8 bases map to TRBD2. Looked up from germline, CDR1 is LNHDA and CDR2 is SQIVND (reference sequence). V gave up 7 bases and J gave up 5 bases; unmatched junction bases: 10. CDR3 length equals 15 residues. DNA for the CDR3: TGTGCCAGTAATCAAGCGGGAGACCTCGACAATGAGCAGTTCTTC. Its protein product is CASNQAGDLDNEQFF.

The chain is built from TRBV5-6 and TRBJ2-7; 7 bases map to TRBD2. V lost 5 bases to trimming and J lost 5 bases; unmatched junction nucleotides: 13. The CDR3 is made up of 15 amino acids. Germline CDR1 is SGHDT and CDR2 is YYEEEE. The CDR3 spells CASSLLREGIDEQYF. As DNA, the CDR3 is TGTGCCAGCAGTCTACTGAGGGAGGGAATTGACGAGCAGTACTTC. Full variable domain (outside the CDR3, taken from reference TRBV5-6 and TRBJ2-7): DAGVTQSPTHLIKTRGQQVTLRCSPKSGHDTVSWYQQALGQGPQFIFQYYEEEERQRGNFPDRFSGHQFPNYSSELNVNALLLGDSALYLCASSLLREGIDEQYFGPGTRLTVT.

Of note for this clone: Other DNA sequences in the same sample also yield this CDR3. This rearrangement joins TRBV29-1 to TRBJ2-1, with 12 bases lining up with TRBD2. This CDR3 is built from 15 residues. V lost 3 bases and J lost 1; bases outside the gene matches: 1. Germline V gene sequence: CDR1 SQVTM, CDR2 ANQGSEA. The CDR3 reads CSVDGTSGSYNEQFF. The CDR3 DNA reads TGCAGCGTTGATGGGACTAGCGGGTCCTACAATGAGCAGTTCTTC.

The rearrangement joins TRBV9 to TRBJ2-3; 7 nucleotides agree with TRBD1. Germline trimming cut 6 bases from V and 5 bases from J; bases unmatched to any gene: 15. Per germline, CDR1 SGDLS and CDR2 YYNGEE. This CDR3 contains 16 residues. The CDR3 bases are TGTGCCAGCACTCCGGGACAGCCTATCTCAAAAGATACGCAGTATTTT. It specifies CASTPGQPISKDTQYF.

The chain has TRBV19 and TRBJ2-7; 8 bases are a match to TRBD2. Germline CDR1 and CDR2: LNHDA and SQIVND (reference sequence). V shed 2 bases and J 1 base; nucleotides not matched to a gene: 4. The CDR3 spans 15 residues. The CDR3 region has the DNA TGTGCCAGTAGTATAAGGGCTAGCGGGTCCTACGAGCAGTACTTC. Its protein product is CASSIRASGSYEQYF.

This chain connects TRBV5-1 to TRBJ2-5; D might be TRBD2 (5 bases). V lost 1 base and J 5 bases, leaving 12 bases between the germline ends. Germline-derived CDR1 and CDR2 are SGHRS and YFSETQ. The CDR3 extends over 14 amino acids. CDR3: CASSLWEKKETQYF. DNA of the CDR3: TGCGCCAGCAGCTTGTGGGAGAAAAAGGAGACCCAGTACTTC.